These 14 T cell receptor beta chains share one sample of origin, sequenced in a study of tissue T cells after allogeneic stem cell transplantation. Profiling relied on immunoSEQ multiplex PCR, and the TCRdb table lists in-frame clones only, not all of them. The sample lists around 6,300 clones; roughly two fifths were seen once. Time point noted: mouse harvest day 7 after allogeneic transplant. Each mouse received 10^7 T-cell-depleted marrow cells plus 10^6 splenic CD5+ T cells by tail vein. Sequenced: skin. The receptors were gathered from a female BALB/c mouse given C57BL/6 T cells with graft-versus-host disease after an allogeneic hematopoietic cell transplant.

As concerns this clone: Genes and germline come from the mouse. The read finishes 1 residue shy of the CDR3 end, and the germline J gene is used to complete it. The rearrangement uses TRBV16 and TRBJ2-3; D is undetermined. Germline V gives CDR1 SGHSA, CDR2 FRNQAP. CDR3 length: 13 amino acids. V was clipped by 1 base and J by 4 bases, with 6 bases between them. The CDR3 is CASSLGATETLYF. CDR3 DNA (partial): TGTGCAAGCAGCTTAGGGGCAACAGAAACGCTGTAT.

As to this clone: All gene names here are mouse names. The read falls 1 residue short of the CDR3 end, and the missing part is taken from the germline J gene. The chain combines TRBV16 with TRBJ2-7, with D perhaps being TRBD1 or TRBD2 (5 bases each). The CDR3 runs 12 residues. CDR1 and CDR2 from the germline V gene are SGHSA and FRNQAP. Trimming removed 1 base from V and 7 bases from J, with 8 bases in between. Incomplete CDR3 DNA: TGTGCAAGCAGCTTAGGGGGGTGGGAACAGTAC. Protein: CASSLGGWEQY. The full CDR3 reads CASSLGGWEQYF. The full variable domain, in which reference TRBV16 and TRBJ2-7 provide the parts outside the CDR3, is NAGVIQTPRHKVTGKGQEATLWCEPISGHSAVFWYRQTIVQGLEFLTYFRNQAPIDDSGMPKERFSAQMPNQSHSTLKIQSTQPQDSAVYLCASSLGGWEQYFGPGTRLTVL.

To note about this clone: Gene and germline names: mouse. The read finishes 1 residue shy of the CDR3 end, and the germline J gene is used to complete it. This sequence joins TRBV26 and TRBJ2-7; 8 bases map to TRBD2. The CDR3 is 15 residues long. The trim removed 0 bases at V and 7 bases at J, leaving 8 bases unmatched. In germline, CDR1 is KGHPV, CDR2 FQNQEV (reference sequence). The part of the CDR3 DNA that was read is TGTGCCAGCAGTCTGTCGAGGGGGGGGCGAGGGGAACAGTAC. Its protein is CASSLSRGGRGEQY. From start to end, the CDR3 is CASSLSRGGRGEQYF.

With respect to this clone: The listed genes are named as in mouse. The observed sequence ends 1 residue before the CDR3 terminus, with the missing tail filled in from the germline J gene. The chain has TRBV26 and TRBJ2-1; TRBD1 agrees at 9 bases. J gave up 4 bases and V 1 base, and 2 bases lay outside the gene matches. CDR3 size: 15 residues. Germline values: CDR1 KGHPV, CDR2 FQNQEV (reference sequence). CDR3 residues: CASSLWTGEYAEQFF. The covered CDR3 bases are TGTGCCAGCAGTCTGTGGACAGGGGAGTATGCTGAGCAGTTC.

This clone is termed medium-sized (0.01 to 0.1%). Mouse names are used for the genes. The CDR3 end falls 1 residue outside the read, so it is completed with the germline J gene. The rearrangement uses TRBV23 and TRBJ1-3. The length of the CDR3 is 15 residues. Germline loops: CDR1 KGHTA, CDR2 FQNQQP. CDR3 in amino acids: CSSSQSGGSGNTLYF. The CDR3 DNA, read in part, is TGCTCCAGCAGTCAATCTGGGGGGTCTGGAAATACGCTCTAT.

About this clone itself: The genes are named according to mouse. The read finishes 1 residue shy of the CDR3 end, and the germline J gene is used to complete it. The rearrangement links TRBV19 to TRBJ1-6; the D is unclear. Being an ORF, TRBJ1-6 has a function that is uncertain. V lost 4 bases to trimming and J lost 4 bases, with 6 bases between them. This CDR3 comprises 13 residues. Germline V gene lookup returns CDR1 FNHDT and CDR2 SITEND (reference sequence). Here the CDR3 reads CASSSQYNSPLYF. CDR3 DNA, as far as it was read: TGTGCCAGCAGTTCCCAGTATAATTCGCCCCTCTAC.

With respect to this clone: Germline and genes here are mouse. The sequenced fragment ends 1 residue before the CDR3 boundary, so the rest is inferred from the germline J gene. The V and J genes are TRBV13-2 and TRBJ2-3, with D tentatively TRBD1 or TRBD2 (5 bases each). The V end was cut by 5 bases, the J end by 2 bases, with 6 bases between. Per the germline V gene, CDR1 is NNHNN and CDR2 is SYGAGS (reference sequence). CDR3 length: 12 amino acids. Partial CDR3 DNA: TGTGCCAGCGGGGGGACTGCAGAAACGCTGTAT. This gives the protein CASGGTAETLY. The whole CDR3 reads CASGGTAETLYF.

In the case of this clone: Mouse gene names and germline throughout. The CDR3 bases that were read are TGTGCCTGGAGACTCCGGGGGGGTAGTGCAGAAACGCTGTAT. This gives the protein CAWRLRGGSAETLY. The entire CDR3 protein is CAWRLRGGSAETLYF. The chain has TRBV31 and TRBJ2-3, with TRBD2 matching over 7 bases. The read terminates 1 residue ahead of where the CDR3 ends, so the germline J gene completes it. V was clipped by 3 bases and J by 0 bases; unmatched bases: 6. The CDR3 has 15 amino acids. Germline-derived CDR1 and CDR2 are GKSSPN and SITVG.

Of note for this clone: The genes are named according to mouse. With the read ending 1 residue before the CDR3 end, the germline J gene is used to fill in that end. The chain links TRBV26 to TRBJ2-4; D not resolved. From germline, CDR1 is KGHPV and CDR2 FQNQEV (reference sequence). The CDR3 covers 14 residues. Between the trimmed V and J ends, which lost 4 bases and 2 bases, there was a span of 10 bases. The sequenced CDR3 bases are TGTGCCAGCAGTCCCCGACAATCTCAAAACACCTTGTAC. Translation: CASSPRQSQNTLY. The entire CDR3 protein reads CASSPRQSQNTLYF. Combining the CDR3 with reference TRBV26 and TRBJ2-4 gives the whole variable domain NSKVIQTPRYLVKGQGQKAKMRCIPEKGHPVVFWYQQNKNNEFKFLINFQNQEVLQQIDMTEKRFSAECPSNSPCSLEIQSSEAGDSALYLCASSPRQSQNTLYFGAGTRLSVL.

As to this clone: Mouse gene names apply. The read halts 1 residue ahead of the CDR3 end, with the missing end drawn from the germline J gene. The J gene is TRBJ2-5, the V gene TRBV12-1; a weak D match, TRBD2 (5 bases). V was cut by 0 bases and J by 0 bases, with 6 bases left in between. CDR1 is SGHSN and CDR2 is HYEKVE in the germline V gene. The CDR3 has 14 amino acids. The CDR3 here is CASSLLGNQDTQYF. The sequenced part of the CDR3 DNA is TGTGCCAGCTCTCTCCTGGGTAACCAAGACACCCAGTAC.

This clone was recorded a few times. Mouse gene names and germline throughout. Incomplete CDR3 DNA: TGTGCCAGCAGTCTCGGGACTGGGGTGTATAAACAGTAC. It is translated as CASSLGTGVYKQY. The complete CDR3 protein is CASSLGTGVYKQYF. The gene calls are TRBV26 and TRBJ2-7; 10 bases agree with TRBD2. The CDR3 end falls 1 residue outside the read, so it is completed with the germline J gene. The junction had 7 bases not matched to a gene; V was cut back by 3 bases and J by 8 bases. Germline-derived CDR1 and CDR2 are KGHPV and FQNQEV (reference sequence). The CDR3 runs to 14 residues.

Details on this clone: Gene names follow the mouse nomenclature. CDR3 DNA (partial): TGTGCCAGCAGTAGGGGGGCGGACACAGAAGTCTTC. Translating it yields CASSRGADTEVF. The CDR3 in its entirety is CASSRGADTEVFF. J is TRBJ1-1 and V is TRBV26; a possible D gene is TRBD1 (6 bases). The read halts 1 residue ahead of the CDR3 end, with the missing end drawn from the germline J gene. Germline-derived CDR1 and CDR2 are KGHPV and FQNQEV (reference sequence). This CDR3 contains 13 residues. The V end lost 5 bases, the J end lost 3 bases, and 10 bases lay between the germline ends.

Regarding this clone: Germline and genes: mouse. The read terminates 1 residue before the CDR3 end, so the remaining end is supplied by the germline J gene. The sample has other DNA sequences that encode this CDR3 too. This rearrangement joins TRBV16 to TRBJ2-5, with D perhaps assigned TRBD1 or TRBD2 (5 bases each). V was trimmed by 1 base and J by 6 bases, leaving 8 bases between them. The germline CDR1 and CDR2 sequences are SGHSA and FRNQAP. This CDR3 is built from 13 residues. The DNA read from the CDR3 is TGTGCAAGCAGCTTAGGGGGCGGGGACACCCAGTAC. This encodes CASSLGGGDTQY. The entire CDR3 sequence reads CASSLGGGDTQYF.

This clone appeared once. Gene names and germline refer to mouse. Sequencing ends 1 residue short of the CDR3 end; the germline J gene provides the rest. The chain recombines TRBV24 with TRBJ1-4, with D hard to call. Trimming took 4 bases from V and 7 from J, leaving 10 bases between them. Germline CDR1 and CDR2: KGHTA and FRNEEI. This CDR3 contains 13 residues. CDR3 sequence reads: CASSPRPAERLFF. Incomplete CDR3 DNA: TGTGCCAGCAGTCCCCGGCCCGCCGAAAGATTATTT.